This TCR beta chain derives from a study of T cells in narcolepsy. Study-level information: Patients with NT1 or NT2 and healthy control donors were enrolled.

Study-wide points: Healthy controls reportedly lacked the autoreactive clonotypes serially found in patients' blood. Same-patient CSF and blood CD4+ T cell clonotypes included HCRT-specific and TRIB2-specific autoreactive ones.

As to this clone: What it binds is not known.

The germline V and J ends were trimmed by 5 bases and 0 bases, with 17 bases remaining between them. This CDR3 has 17 amino acids. The germline V gene encodes CDR1 SGHNT and CDR2 YENEEA. The table came from immunoSEQ multiplex PCR; TCRdb's copy has only in-frame clones and leaves some out. The sample has 25,000 to 35,000 clones; 79% are singletons. The source is a human donor in good health. The chain has TRBV11-3 and TRBJ1-3; D may be TRBD1 (6 bases). The sequenced material came from memory (CD45RA-) CD4+ T cells from blood. CDR3 nucleotides: TGTGCCAGCAGCCGACCGACAGGAAACCCCTCTGGAAACACCATATATTTT. It translates to CASSRPTGNPSGNTIYF.